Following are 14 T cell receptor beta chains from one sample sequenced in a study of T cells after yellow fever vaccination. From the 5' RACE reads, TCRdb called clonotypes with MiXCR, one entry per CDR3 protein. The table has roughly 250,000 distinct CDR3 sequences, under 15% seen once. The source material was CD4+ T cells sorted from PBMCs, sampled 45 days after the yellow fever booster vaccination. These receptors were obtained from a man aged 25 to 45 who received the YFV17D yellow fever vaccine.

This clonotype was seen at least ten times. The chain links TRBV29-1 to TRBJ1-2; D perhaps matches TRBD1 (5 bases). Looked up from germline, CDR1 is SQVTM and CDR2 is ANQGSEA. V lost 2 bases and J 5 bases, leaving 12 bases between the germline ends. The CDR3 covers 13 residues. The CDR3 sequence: CSVELSGRYGYTF. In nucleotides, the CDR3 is TGCAGCGTTGAACTTTCGGGGCGGTATGGCTACACCTTC.

The CDR3 loop reads CASSSGQVLDEQYF. The CDR3 nucleotides read TGTGCCAGCAGCTCGGGACAGGTCCTCGACGAGCAGTACTTC. The chain combines TRBV11-3 with TRBJ2-7, with 8 bases identical to TRBD1. The CDR3 is made up of 14 amino acids. V shed 4 bases, J shed 5 bases, and the junction held 7 bases outside the gene matches. Germline CDR1 is SGHNT and CDR2 is YENEEA.

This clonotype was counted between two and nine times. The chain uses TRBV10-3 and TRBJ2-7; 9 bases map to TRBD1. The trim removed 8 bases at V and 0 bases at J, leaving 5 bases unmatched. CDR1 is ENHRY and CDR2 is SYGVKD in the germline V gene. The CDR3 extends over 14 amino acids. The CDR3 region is CAIGGQGHSYEQYF. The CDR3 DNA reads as TGTGCCATCGGGGGACAGGGCCACTCCTACGAGCAGTACTTC.

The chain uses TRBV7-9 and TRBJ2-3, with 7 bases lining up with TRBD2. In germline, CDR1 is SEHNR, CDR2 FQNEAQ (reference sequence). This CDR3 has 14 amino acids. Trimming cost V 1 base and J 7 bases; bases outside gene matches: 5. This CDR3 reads CASSLGGSGNTQYF. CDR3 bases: TGTGCCAGCAGCTTAGGCGGGAGCGGAAATACGCAGTATTTT. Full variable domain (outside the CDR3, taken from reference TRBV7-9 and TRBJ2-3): DTGVSQNPRHKITKRGQNVTFRCDPISEHNRLYWYRQTLGQGPEFLTYFQNEAQLEKSRLLSDRFSAERPKGSFSTLEIQRTEQGDSAMYLCASSLGGSGNTQYFGPGTRLTVL.

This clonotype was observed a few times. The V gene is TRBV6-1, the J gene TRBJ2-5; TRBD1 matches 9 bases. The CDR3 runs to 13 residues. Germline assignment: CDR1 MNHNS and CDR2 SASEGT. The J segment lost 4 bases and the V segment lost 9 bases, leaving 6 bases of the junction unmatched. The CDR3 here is CASNTGGVETQYF. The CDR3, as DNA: TGTGCCAGTAATACAGGGGGCGTAGAGACCCAGTACTTC.

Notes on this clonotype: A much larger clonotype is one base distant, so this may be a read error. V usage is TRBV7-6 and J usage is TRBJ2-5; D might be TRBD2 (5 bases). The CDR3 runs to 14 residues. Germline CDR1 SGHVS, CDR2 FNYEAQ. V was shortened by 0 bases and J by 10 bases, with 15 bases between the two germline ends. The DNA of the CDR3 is TGTGCCAGCAGCTTAGCTGGAAGCCAAGGGAGCCAGTACTTC. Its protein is CASSLAGSQGSQYF.

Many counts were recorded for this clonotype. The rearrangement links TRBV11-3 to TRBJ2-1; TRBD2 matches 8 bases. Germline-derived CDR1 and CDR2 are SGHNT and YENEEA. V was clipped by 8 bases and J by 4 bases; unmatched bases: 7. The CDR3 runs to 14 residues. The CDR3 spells CASPSGRSYNEQFF. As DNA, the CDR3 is TGTGCCAGCCCGAGCGGGAGATCTTACAATGAGCAGTTCTTC.

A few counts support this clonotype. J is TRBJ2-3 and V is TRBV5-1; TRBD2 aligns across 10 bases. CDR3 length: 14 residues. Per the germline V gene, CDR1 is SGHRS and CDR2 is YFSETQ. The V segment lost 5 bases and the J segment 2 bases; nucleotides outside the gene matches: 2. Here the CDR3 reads CASRTSGITDTQYF. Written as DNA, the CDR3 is TGCGCCAGCAGAACTAGCGGGATCACAGATACGCAGTATTTT.

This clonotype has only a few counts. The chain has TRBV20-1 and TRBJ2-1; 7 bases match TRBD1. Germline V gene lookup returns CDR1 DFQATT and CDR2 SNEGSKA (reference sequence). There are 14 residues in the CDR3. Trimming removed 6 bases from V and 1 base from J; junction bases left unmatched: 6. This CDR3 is CSAGFRGSYNEQFF. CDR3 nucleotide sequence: TGCAGTGCGGGGTTCAGGGGGTCCTACAATGAGCAGTTCTTC.

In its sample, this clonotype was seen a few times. CDR3 protein: CAISGLQETQYF. The CDR3 DNA reads TGTGCCATTTCGGGACTACAAGAGACCCAGTACTTC. The chain has TRBV2 and TRBJ2-5; 7 bases line up with TRBD2. The CDR3 is 12 residues long. Germline-derived CDR1 and CDR2 are SNHLY and FYNNEI. V gave up 10 bases and J gave up 2 bases; unmatched junction bases: 4.

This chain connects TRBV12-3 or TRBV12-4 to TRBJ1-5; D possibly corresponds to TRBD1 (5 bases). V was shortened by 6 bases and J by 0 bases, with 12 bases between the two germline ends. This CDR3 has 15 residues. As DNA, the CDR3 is TGTGCCAGCAGGACGGACACCTATAGCAATCAGCCCCAGCATTTT. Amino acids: CASRTDTYSNQPQHF.

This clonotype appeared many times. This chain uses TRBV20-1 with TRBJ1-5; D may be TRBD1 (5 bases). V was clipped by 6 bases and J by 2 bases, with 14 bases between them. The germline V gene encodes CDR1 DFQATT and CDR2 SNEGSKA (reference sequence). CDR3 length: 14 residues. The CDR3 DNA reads TGCAGTGCCAAACTAATGGGGGGCAATCAGCCCCAGCATTTT. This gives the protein CSAKLMGGNQPQHF.

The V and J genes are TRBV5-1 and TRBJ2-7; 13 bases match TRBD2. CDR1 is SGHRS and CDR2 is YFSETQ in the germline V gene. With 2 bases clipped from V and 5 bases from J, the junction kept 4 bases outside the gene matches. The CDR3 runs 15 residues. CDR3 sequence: CASSLGTSGIDEQYF. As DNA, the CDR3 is TGCGCCAGCAGCTTAGGGACTAGCGGGATCGACGAGCAGTACTTC. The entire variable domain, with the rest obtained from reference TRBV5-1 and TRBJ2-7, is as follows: KAGVTQTPRYLIKTRGQQVTLSCSPISGHRSVSWYQQTPGQGLQFLFEYFSETQRNKGNFPGRFSGRQFSNSRSEMNVSTLELGDSALYLCASSLGTSGIDEQYFGPGTRLTVT.

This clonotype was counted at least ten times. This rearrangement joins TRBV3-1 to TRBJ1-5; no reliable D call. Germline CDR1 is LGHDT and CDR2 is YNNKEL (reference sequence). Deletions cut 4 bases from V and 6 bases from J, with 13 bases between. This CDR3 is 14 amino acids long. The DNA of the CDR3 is TGTGCCAGCAGCCCGTCCCGGGGTGGTCAGCCCCAGCATTTT. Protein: CASSPSRGGQPQHF.